These 6 T cell receptor beta chains were sequenced from one sample in a study of shared clonotypes between healthy human individuals. TCRdb's copy holds only in-frame clones and misses some; the assay was immunoSEQ multiplex PCR. The sample includes some 980,000 clones, approximately 76% of them seen just once. The material sequenced was memory CD4+ T cells sorted from blood. As to subset: CD45RA-negative fraction. The receptor source for this set is a man younger than 35 in good health.

The sample holds a few counts of this clone. This sequence joins TRBV10-3 and TRBJ2-1, with TRBD1 identical over 8 bases. Per the germline V gene, CDR1 is ENHRY and CDR2 is SYGVKD. This CDR3 is built from 13 residues. V lost 4 bases to trimming and J lost 8 bases; unmatched junction nucleotides: 4. For the CDR3, the DNA is TGTGCCATCAGTGGCACAGGGGGAGATGAGCAGTTCTTC. Its translation is CAISGTGGDEQFF.

This clone was seen only once. This sequence joins TRBV7-9 and TRBJ2-1; D gene unclear. CDR3 length equals 15 residues. In germline, CDR1 is SEHNR, CDR2 FQNEAQ (reference sequence). The V gene lost 7 bases and the J gene lost 3 bases, with 16 bases spanning the gap. The DNA of the CDR3 is TGTGCCAGCACCTCGCGGTTTGTGGACTACAATGAGCAGTTCTTC. It encodes CASTSRFVDYNEQFF.

The chain has TRBV4-1 and TRBJ2-4, with 15 bases that match TRBD2. V gave up 2 bases and J gave up 15 bases; unmatched junction bases: 5. Germline CDR1 and CDR2: MGHRA and YSYEKL. The length of the CDR3 is 14 residues. The CDR3 nucleotides read TGCGCCAGCAGCCAAATCGGACTAGCGGGAGGGCGGTACTTC. It codes for CASSQIGLAGGRYF.

This clone was seen more than once but under ten times. This chain links TRBV28 with TRBJ1-5; TRBD1 matches at 7 bases. Trimming took 4 bases from V and 4 from J; bases not matched to a gene: 10. The CDR3 is 16 amino acids. Germline V gene data show CDR1 as MDHEN and CDR2 as SYDVKM. CDR3 region: CASSSPTAGGNQPQHF. CDR3 sequence (DNA): TGTGCCAGCAGTTCCCCAACCGCAGGGGGTAATCAGCCCCAGCATTTT.

The genes are TRBV11-2 and TRBJ2-3, with D possibly being TRBD2 (5 bases). Between the trimmed V and J ends, which lost 4 bases and 1 base, there was a span of 6 bases. The CDR3 length is 13 residues. CDR1 is SGHAT, CDR2 FQNNGV, per germline. The CDR3 region is CASSWTRTDTQYF. DNA for the CDR3: TGTGCCAGCAGCTGGACTCGCACAGATACGCAGTATTTT. Filled out from reference TRBV11-2 and TRBJ2-3, the complete variable domain reads EAGVAQSPRYKIIEKRQSVAFWCNPISGHATLYWYQQILGQGPKLLIQFQNNGVVDDSQLPKDRFSAERLKGVDSTLKIQPAKLEDSAVYLCASSWTRTDTQYFGPGTRLTVL.

The chain joins TRBV7-6 to TRBJ2-5, with 9 nucleotides matching TRBD1. The CDR3 is 17 residues long. The germline V gene has CDR1 SGHVS and CDR2 FNYEAQ. The trim removed 1 base at V and 6 bases at J, leaving 12 bases unmatched. CDR3 sequence: CASSLVGQGLLPKTQYF. The CDR3 DNA reads TGTGCCAGCAGCTTAGTGGGACAGGGCCTCCTCCCAAAGACCCAGTACTTC.